This T cell receptor beta chain came from a study of T cell repertoires in cytomegalovirus infection. Across the whole study: Both recently identified HLA-C-restricted and well-studied HLA-B-restricted CMV epitopes were used in the study. Indications of both CMV infection and matching HLA type were provided by public TCR beta signatures.

TCRdb re-analysed the reads in MiXCR, keeping a single row per CDR3 protein. The sample includes roughly 990,000 distinct CDR3 sequences, 30% to 40% seen only once; the top ten take 10% to 15%. In its sample, this clonotype was seen a few times. Its matching antigen is unknown. Study-level findings and limits: HLA-C-restricted CMV-specific TCR beta clonotypes prevailed in the ex vivo response. Cumulative public TCR beta family frequency identified carriers of CMV plus the relevant HLA.

The junction had 7 bases not matched to a gene; V was cut back by 4 bases and J by 0 bases. CDR3 length: 17 amino acids. Per the germline V gene, CDR1 is SEHNR and CDR2 is FQNEAQ (reference sequence). The chain combines TRBV7-9 with TRBJ2-5; 11 nucleotides agree with TRBD2. The input for sequencing was cultured CD8+ T cells from PBMCs, taken from culture after CMV antigen stimulation. The clonotype originates from a human donor in good health (CMV status not recorded). Some clones in this sample may be carry-over from other donors' samples. In DNA form, the CDR3 reads TGTGCCAGCAGCTCGCCCTCGGGACTAGCGGACCAAGAGACCCAGTACTTC. This encodes CASSSPSGLADQETQYF.